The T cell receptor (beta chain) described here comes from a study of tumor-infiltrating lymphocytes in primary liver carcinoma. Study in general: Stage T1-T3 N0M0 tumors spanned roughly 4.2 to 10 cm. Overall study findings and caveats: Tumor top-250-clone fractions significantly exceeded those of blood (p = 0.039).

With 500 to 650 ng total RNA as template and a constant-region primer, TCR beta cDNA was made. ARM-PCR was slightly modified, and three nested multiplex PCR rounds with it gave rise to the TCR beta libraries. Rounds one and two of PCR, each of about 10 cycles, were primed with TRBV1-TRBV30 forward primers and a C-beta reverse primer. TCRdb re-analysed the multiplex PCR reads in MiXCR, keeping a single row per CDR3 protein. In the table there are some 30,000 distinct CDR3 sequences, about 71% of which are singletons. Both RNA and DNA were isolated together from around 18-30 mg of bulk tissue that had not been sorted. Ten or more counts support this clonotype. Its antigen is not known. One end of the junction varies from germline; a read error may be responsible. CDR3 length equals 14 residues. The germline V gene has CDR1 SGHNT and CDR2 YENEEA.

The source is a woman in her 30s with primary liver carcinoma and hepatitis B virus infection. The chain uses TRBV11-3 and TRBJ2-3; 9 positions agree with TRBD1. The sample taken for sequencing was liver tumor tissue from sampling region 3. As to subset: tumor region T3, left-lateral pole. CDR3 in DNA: TGTGCCAGCAGCTTAACACAGGGGGCAGATACGCGGTATTTT. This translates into CASSLTQGADTRYF.